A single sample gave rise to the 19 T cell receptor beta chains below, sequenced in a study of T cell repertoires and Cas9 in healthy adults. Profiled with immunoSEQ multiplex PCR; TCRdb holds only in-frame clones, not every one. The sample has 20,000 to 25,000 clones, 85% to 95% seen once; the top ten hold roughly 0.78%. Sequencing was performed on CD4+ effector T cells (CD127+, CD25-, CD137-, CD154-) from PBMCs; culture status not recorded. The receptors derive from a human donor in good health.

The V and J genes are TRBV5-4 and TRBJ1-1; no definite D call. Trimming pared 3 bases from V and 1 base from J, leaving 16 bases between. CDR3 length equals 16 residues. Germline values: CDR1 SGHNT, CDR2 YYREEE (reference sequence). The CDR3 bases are TGTGCCAGCAGCTCTCAATCTCGCCGTTGGAACACTGAAGCTTTCTTT. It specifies CASSSQSRRWNTEAFF.

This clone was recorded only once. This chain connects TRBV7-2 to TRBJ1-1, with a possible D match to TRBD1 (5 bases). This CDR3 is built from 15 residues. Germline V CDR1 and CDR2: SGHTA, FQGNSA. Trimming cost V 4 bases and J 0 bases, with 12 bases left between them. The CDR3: CASSSAMGLNTEAFF. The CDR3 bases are TGTGCCAGCAGCTCGGCCATGGGACTGAACACTGAAGCTTTCTTT.

CDR3 sequence reads: CASSPRSKTYIQYF. CDR3 sequence (DNA): TGTGCCAGCAGCCCCCGTAGTAAGACTTACATTCAGTACTTC. V usage is TRBV28 and J usage is TRBJ2-4; D ambiguous. Trimming removed 6 bases from V and 8 bases from J, with 17 bases in between. The CDR3 contains 14 residues. The V gene's germline CDR1 is MDHEN and CDR2 SYDVKM.

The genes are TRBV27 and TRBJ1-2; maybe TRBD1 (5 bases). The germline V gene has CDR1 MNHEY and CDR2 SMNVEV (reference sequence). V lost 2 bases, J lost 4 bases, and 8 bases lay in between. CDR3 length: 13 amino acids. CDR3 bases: TGTGCCAGCAGTTTAGCAGGGTCCTATGGCTACACCTTC. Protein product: CASSLAGSYGYTF.

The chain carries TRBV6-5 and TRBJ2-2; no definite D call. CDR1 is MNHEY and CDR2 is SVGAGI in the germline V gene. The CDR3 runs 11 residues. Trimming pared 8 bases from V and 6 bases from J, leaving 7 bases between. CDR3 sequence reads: CASRPPGELFF. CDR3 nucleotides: TGTGCCAGCCGACCCCCCGGGGAGCTGTTTTTT.

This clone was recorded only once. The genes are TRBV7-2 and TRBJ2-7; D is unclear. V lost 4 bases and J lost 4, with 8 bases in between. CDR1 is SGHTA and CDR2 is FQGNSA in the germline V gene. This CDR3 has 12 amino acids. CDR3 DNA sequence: TGTGCCAGCAGCTCCAATCCTTACGAGCAGTACTTC. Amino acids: CASSSNPYEQYF.

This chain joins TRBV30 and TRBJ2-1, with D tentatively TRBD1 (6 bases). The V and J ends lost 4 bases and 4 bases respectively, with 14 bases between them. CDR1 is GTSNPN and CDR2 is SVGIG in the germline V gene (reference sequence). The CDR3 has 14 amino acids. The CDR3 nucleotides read TGTGCCTGGAAGAGGGGGACACCTTACAATGAGCAGTTCTTC. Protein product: CAWKRGTPYNEQFF. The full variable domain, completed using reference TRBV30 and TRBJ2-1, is SQTIHQWPATLVQPVGSPLSLECTVEGTSNPNLYWYRQAAGRGLQLLFYSVGIGQISSEVPQNLSASRPQDRQFILSSKKLLLSDSGFYLCAWKRGTPYNEQFFGPGTRLTVL.

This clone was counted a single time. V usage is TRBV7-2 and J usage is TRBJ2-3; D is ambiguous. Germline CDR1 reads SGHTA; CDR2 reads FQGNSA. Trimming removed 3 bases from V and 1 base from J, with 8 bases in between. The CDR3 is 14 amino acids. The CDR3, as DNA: TGTGCCAGCAGCTTCGGTGGCGGCACAGATACGCAGTATTTT. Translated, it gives CASSFGGGTDTQYF.

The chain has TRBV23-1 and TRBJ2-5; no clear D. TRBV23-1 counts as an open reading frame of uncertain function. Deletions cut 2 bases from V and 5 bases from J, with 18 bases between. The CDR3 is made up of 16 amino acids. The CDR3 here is CASSQIRSLGTETQYF. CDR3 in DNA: TGCGCCAGCAGTCAAATTCGGAGTCTGGGTACGGAGACCCAGTACTTC.

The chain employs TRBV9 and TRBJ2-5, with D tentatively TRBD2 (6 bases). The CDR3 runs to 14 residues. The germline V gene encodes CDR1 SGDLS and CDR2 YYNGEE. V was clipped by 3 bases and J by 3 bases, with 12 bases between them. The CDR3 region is CASSAGTYKETQYF. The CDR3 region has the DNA TGTGCCAGCAGCGCCGGGACTTATAAAGAGACCCAGTACTTC.

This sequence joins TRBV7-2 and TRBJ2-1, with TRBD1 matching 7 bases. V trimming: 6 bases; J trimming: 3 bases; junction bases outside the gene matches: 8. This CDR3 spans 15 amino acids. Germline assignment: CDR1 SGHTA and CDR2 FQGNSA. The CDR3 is CASRSRDRDYNEQFF. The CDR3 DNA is TGTGCCAGCAGGTCCCGGGACAGAGACTACAATGAGCAGTTCTTC.

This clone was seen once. CDR3 nucleotide sequence: TGCGCCAGCAGCTTGGAGGGTTCCTCCACAGATACGCAGTATTTT. Translating gives CASSLEGSSTDTQYF. The chain recombines TRBV5-1 with TRBJ2-3; no clear D gene. This CDR3 comprises 15 residues. Germline V gene data show CDR1 as SGHRS and CDR2 as YFSETQ. Deletions cut 0 bases from V and 2 bases from J, with 10 bases between.

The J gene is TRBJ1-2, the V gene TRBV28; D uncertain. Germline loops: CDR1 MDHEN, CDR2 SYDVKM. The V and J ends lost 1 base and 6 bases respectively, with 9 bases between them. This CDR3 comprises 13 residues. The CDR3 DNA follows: TGTGCCAGCAGTTTATCTGAGGGCCATGGCTACACCTTC. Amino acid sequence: CASSLSEGHGYTF.

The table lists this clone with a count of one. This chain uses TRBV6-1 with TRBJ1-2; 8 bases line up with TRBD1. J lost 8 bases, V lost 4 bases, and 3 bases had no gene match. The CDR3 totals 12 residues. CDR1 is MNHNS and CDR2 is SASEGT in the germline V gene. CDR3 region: CASSGQGRGYTF. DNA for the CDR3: TGTGCCAGCAGTGGACAGGGGAGGGGCTACACCTTC.

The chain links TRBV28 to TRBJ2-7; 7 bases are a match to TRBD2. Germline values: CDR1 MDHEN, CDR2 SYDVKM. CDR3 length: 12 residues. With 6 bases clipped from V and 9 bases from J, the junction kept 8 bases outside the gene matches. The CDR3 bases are TGTGCCAGCAGCCTACCGGGGGGTGGGCAGTACGTC. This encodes CASSLPGGGQYV.

The DNA of the CDR3 is TGTGCCAGCAGCTTAGGGGGGAGTATGGCTGAAGCTTTCTTT. It translates to CASSLGGSMAEAFF. The chain joins TRBV7-2 to TRBJ1-1, with a possible D match to TRBD1 (5 bases). This CDR3 comprises 14 residues. The V gene's germline CDR1 is SGHTA and CDR2 FQGNSA. The V end was cut by 1 base, the J end by 6 bases, with 12 bases between.

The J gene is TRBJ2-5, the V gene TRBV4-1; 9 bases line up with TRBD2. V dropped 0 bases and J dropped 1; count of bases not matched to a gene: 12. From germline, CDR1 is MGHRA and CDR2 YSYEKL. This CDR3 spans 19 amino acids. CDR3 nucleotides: TGCGCCAGCAGCCAAGATACAATTCGGAGCGGGGGGACCCAAGAGACCCAGTACTTC. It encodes CASSQDTIRSGGTQETQYF.

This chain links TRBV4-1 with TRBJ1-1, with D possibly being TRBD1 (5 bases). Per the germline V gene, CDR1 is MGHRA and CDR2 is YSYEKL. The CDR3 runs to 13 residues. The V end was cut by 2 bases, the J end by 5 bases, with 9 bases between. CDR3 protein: CASSQQGLTEAFF. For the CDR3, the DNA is TGCGCCAGCAGCCAACAGGGTCTTACTGAAGCTTTCTTT.

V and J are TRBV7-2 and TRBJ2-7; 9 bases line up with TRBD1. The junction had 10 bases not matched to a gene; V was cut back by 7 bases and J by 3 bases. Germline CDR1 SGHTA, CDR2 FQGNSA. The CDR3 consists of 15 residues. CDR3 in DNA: TGTGCCAGCACGCCAAGAACGGGACAGGGCTACGAGCAGTACTTC. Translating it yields CASTPRTGQGYEQYF.